Listed below are T cell receptor beta chains from one sample, sequenced in a study of T cell responses to AZD1222 COVID-19 vaccine. The table came from immunoSEQ multiplex PCR; TCRdb's copy has only in-frame clones and leaves some out. Of about 78,000 clones listed, roughly 80% were seen once; the top ten hold around 3%. This material consisted of peripheral blood, taken on day 0 of AZD1222 vaccination. Source of these receptors: an adult in good health. Both conserved end residues are part of each CDR3. The D gene is left open where the match is weak. Part of the rows lack a size; the others show once, few, many or a class for expanded clones.

TRBV5-5	-	TRBJ1-2	-	CASSLVLPGQTF	TGTGCCAGCAGCTTGGTTCTCCCGGGCCAGACCTTC
TRBV27	TRBD2	TRBJ2-3	-	CASSLFRSGRATDTQYF	TGTGCCAGCAGTTTATTTAGGAGCGGGAGGGCCACAGATACGCAGTATTTT
TRBV11-2	-	TRBJ1-3	few	CASSLDRAGNTIYF	TGTGCCAGCAGCTTAGATCGGGCTGGAAACACCATATATTTT
TRBV5-6	-	TRBJ1-4	once	CASSSRERKLFF	TGTGCCAGCAGTTCGAGAGAGCGAAAACTGTTTTTT
TRBV6-2/TRBV6-3	TRBD1	TRBJ1-2	-	CASSYSGQGSGYTF	TGTGCCAGCAGTTACTCGGGACAGGGTAGTGGCTACACCTTC
TRBV6-2/TRBV6-3	-	TRBJ1-5	-	CASSYGREAYSIGNQPQHF	TGTGCCAGCAGTTACGGTCGGGAGGCCTACAGCATCGGGAATCAGCCCCAGCATTTT
TRBV6-6	-	TRBJ2-5	-	CASSYSAERETQYF	TGTGCCAGCAGTTACTCCGCGGAGAGGGAGACCCAGTACTTC
TRBV30	TRBD2	TRBJ2-5	-	CAWSALAGGQETQYF	TGTGCCTGGAGTGCCCTAGCGGGGGGGCAAGAGACCCAGTACTTC
TRBV7-2	-	TRBJ1-5	-	CASSLGPSNQPQHF	TGTGCCAGCAGCTTAGGACCTAGCAATCAGCCCCAGCATTTT
TRBV19	TRBD1	TRBJ2-7	few	CASSRTGVSYEQYF	TGTGCCAGTAGTAGGACAGGGGTCTCCTACGAGCAGTACTTC
TRBV7-2	TRBD1	TRBJ2-4	-	CASSSDMDRGDIQYF	TGTGCCAGCAGCTCTGACATGGACAGGGGAGACATTCAGTACTTC
TRBV5-8	TRBD2	TRBJ2-1	-	CASSPTSGRRGYNEQFF	TGTGCCAGCAGCCCGACTAGCGGACGAAGGGGATACAATGAGCAGTTCTTC
TRBV11-2	TRBD1	TRBJ1-1	-	CASSFGQVEAFF	TGTGCCAGCAGCTTCGGACAGGTTGAAGCTTTCTTT
TRBV19	-	TRBJ1-3	-	CASSPDGLSGNTIYF	TGTGCCAGTAGTCCGGACGGCCTCTCTGGAAACACCATATATTTT
TRBV6-5	TRBD2	TRBJ2-1	-	CASSPWAGVREQFF	TGTGCCAGCAGTCCCTGGGCGGGGGTTCGTGAGCAGTTCTTC
TRBV30	-	TRBJ1-3	-	CAWSFVQGNTIYF	TGTGCCTGGAGTTTTGTTCAGGGAAACACCATATATTTT
TRBV5-4	-	TRBJ1-6	-	CASSFTPGPPLHF	TGTGCCAGCAGCTTCACACCGGGGCCGCCCCTCCACTTT
TRBV7-2	-	TRBJ2-2	-	CASSFGGARGTGELFF	TGTGCCAGCAGCTTCGGGGGTGCGCGAGGCACCGGGGAGCTGTTTTTT
TRBV5-6	TRBD1	TRBJ1-5	-	CASSFFPQGGYQPQHF	TGTGCCAGCAGCTTCTTCCCCCAGGGGGGATATCAGCCCCAGCATTTT
TRBV6-2/TRBV6-3	-	TRBJ1-5	few	CASSFDTGQPQHF	TGTGCCAGCAGTTTCGACACGGGTCAGCCCCAGCATTTT
TRBV7-8	TRBD2	TRBJ2-1	-	CASSLSGRGNEQFF	TGTGCCAGCAGCCTTAGCGGGAGAGGCAATGAGCAGTTCTTC
TRBV20-1	-	TRBJ1-1	-	CSASLSGTEAFF	TGCAGTGCTAGTCTGTCCGGGACTGAAGCTTTCTTT
TRBV6-5	-	TRBJ2-5	-	CASTLQETQYF	TGTGCCAGCACCTTACAAGAGACCCAGTACTTC
TRBV11-2	-	TRBJ1-6	-	CASSATRRNSPLHF	TGTGCCAGCAGCGCTACTCGGAGGAATTCACCCCTCCACTTT
TRBV6-1	-	TRBJ1-2	-	CASSEGGAIGENYGYTF	TGTGCCAGCAGTGAAGGGGGCGCGATAGGCGAAAATTATGGCTACACCTTC
TRBV5-1	-	TRBJ1-1	-	CASSLGVGVGTEAFF	TGCGCCAGCAGCTTGGGAGTGGGTGTGGGCACTGAAGCTTTCTTT
TRBV7-9	-	TRBJ1-1	-	CASSLDMNTEAFF	TGTGCCAGCAGCTTGGACATGAACACTGAAGCTTTCTTT
TRBV7-2	TRBD2	TRBJ2-1	-	CASSLGRGGINEQFF	TGTGCCAGCAGCTTAGGGCGGGGGGGGATCAATGAGCAGTTCTTC
TRBV6-5	-	TRBJ2-7	-	CASSRPRGYEQYF	TGTGCCAGCAGCCGACCCAGAGGGTACGAGCAGTACTTC
TRBV19	TRBD1	TRBJ1-2	once	CASSIPGQGALNYGYTF	TGTGCCAGTAGTATACCGGGACAGGGGGCCCTTAACTATGGCTACACCTTC
TRBV12-5	-	TRBJ1-5	-	CASGLSGVPAQHF	TGTGCTAGTGGTTTGTCAGGGGTTCCGGCCCAGCATTTT
TRBV7-9	TRBD1	TRBJ2-2	few	CASSPLDRAIDTGELFF	TGTGCCAGCAGCCCCTTAGACAGGGCAATCGACACCGGGGAGCTGTTTTTT
TRBV7-9	TRBD1	TRBJ2-1	few	CASSLGQDYNEQFF	TGTGCCAGCAGCTTGGGACAGGACTACAATGAGCAGTTCTTC
TRBV7-7	TRBD1	TRBJ2-1	-	CASSFIGDRKKYNEQFF	TGTGCTAGCAGCTTCATAGGGGACAGGAAGAAGTACAATGAGCAGTTCTTC
TRBV7-9	TRBD1	TRBJ2-7	once	CASSFTPGQGAPEQYF	TGTGCCAGCAGCTTTACCCCGGGACAGGGCGCCCCCGAGCAGTACTTC
TRBV5-4	TRBD1	TRBJ1-1	few	CASSLGKDRANTEAFF	TGTGCCAGCAGCTTGGGAAAAGACAGGGCCAACACTGAAGCTTTCTTT